A single sample gave rise to the 3 T cell receptor beta chains below, sequenced in a study of preoperative IRX-2 immunotherapy in early breast cancer. Treatment in this sample: preoperative locoregional IRX-2 cytokine immunotherapy. Libraries were prepared by immunoSEQ multiplex PCR; TCRdb keeps only in-frame clonotypes and omits some of them. The table shows 4,000 or so clones, with approximately 67% occurring only once. Sequenced material: tumor tissue, taken after IRX-2 immunotherapy. Receptors were obtained from a human donor with breast cancer.

This clone has only a few counts. The chain links TRBV6-8 to TRBJ1-5, with unresolved D. The CDR3 runs to 13 residues. The germline gives CDR1 MNHGY, CDR2 SAAAGT. Trimming shortened V by 6 bases and J by 5 bases, and 11 bases separated the two germline ends. CDR3 sequence (DNA): TGTGCCAGCAGGTGGGGAGACTATCAGCCCCAGCATTTT. It translates to CASRWGDYQPQHF.

With regard to this clone: The junction departs from the called germline gene at one end, perhaps through a read error. The chain employs TRBV6-8 and TRBJ2-7; possibly TRBD2 for D (6 bases). Germline lookup yields CDR1 MNHGY and CDR2 SAAAGT. The CDR3 totals 14 residues. The CDR3 region has the DNA TGTGCCATCAGTGTCCCGGGAGAGACCACCGAGCAGTACTTC. Translating it yields CAISVPGETTEQYF.

The chain has TRBV19 and TRBJ1-5, with TRBD1 matching over 8 bases. The CDR3 sequence is 15 residues long. The J segment lost 0 bases and the V segment lost 7 bases, leaving 5 bases of the junction unmatched. Germline CDR1 is LNHDA and CDR2 is SQIVND (reference sequence). This CDR3 is CASKAGGYSNQPQHF. In nucleotides, the CDR3 is TGTGCCAGTAAAGCAGGGGGCTATAGCAATCAGCCCCAGCATTTT.